Presented here are 32 T cell receptor beta chains from one specimen sequenced in a study of resident and recirculating memory T cells in vitiligo. TCRdb keeps only in-frame clones here, not all; method: immunoSEQ multiplex PCR. This sample has roughly 76,000 clones; approximately 91% occur once, and the top ten carry around 4.7%. The material sequenced was blood. The source is a male donor with vitiligo.

This clone was picked up a small number of times. This sequence joins TRBV5-4 and TRBJ1-1; 9 bases map to TRBD1. The CDR3 spans 18 residues. CDR1 and CDR2 from the germline V gene are SGHNT and YYREEE (reference sequence). Trimming at V came to 0 bases and at J to 2 bases, leaving 11 bases not matched to a gene. CDR3 protein: CASSLGFVGTGNNTEAFF. The CDR3 DNA is TGTGCCAGCAGCTTGGGGTTCGTGGGGACAGGGAATAACACTGAAGCTTTCTTT.

This chain uses TRBV27 with TRBJ2-5; no clear D gene. The germline V gene has CDR1 MNHEY and CDR2 SMNVEV (reference sequence). Trimming removed 1 base from V and 0 bases from J, with 12 bases in between. The CDR3 covers 16 residues. CDR3 DNA sequence: TGTGCCAGCAGTTTATGGAGTAGGAGCTACCAAGAGACCCAGTACTTC. Translation gives CASSLWSRSYQETQYF.

The rearrangement joins TRBV27 to TRBJ2-1; 8 bases are a match to TRBD1. The CDR3 covers 18 residues. Losses at the gene ends were 2 bases for V and 7 bases for J; bases not matched to a gene: 16. Germline loops: CDR1 MNHEY, CDR2 SMNVEV (reference sequence). The CDR3 protein is CASSLSTPLHRGRNEQFF. The DNA for the CDR3 is TGTGCCAGCAGTTTAAGCACCCCCCTTCACAGGGGGAGAAATGAGCAGTTCTTC.

V usage is TRBV9 and J usage is TRBJ2-3, with 15 bases that match TRBD2. V lost 0 bases, J lost 9 bases, and 2 bases stayed unmatched. This CDR3 has 15 residues. Looked up from germline, CDR1 is SGDLS and CDR2 is YYNGEE. This chain's CDR3 is CASSVGGTSGGTQYF. The DNA for the CDR3 is TGTGCCAGCAGCGTAGGTGGGACTAGCGGGGGGACGCAGTATTTT. The variable domain in full, with the rest retrieved from reference TRBV9 and TRBJ2-3, is DSGVTQTPKHLITATGQRVTLRCSPRSGDLSVYWYQQSLDQGLQFLIQYYNGEERAKGNILERFSAQQFPDLHSELNLSSLELGDSALYFCASSVGGTSGGTQYFGPGTRLTVL.

The V gene is TRBV4-1, the J gene TRBJ2-3, with D possibly being TRBD1 (6 bases). This CDR3 region has 18 residues. The germline CDR1 and CDR2 sequences are MGHRA and YSYEKL. V gave up 2 bases and J gave up 5 bases, with 23 bases separating them. CDR3 region: CASSQNGGPQGWEDTQYF. In DNA form, the CDR3 reads TGCGCCAGCAGCCAAAATGGCGGGCCCCAGGGGTGGGAAGATACGCAGTATTTT.

This rearrangement joins TRBV10-3 to TRBJ2-4; 7 positions agree with TRBD2. The CDR3 contains 15 residues. In germline, CDR1 is ENHRY, CDR2 SYGVKD. With V trimmed by 6 bases and J by 0 bases, 5 bases remained unmatched. CDR3 nucleotides: TGTGCCATCAGCAGAGGGGAGGGAGCCAAAAACATTCAGTACTTC. Translating it yields CAISRGEGAKNIQYF.

V usage is TRBV7-2 and J usage is TRBJ2-5, with 10 positions matching TRBD2. CDR3 length: 15 residues. Germline CDR1 and CDR2: SGHTA and FQGNSA. Trimming took 5 bases from V and 5 from J; bases not matched to a gene: 8. The CDR3 DNA is TGTGCCAGCAGCCACCAAGCGGGGGGGTTCGAGACCCAGTACTTC. Translating it yields CASSHQAGGFETQYF.

The genes are TRBV9 and TRBJ2-1; 12 positions agree with TRBD2. Unmatched junction bases numbered 11, after V lost 4 bases and J lost 15 bases. Germline V gives CDR1 SGDLS, CDR2 YYNGEE. The CDR3 extends over 14 amino acids. CDR3 residues: CASSPITSGGQLFF. CDR3 nucleotides: TGTGCCAGCAGCCCTATCACTAGCGGGGGGCAGCTGTTCTTC.

The rearrangement links TRBV10-3 to TRBJ2-5, with 9 bases fitting TRBD1. Germline CDR1 is ENHRY and CDR2 is SYGVKD. The CDR3 covers 15 residues. The junction had 5 bases not matched to a gene; V was cut back by 2 bases and J by 4 bases. CDR3 DNA sequence: TGTGCCATCAGTGAGACCGGACAGGGGTCAGAGACCCAGTACTTC. Its translation: CAISETGQGSETQYF.

The J gene is TRBJ2-7, the V gene TRBV2; tentatively, D is TRBD1 (6 bases). Trimming took off 6 bases at V and 0 bases at J, with 21 bases between the two ends. There are 17 residues in the CDR3. From germline, CDR1 is SNHLY and CDR2 FYNNEI. CDR3 sequence: CASSEHGQYFPSYEQYF. The CDR3 nucleotides read TGTGCCAGCAGCGAACATGGACAGTACTTCCCCTCCTACGAGCAGTACTTC.

The chain's CDR3 is CASSSYYEQYF. In DNA form, the CDR3 reads TGTGCCAGCAGTTCCTACTACGAGCAGTACTTC. J is TRBJ2-7 and V is TRBV28, with D unresolved. Germline V CDR1 and CDR2: MDHEN, SYDVKM. The CDR3 has 11 residues. Trimming left V 4 bases short and J 3 bases short, with 4 bases between.

The rearrangement joins TRBV4-3 to TRBJ1-2; no firm D call. The CDR3 totals 14 residues. Trimming removed 4 bases at V and 7 bases at J, with 16 bases between. CDR1 LGHNA and CDR2 YSLEER come from the germline V gene. DNA for the CDR3: TGCGCCAGCAGCCGGACCGACGAGGGTGGTGGCTACACCTTC. Amino acid sequence: CASSRTDEGGGYTF.

This rearrangement joins TRBV27 to TRBJ1-1, with 10 nucleotides matching TRBD1. V shed 0 bases and J 10 bases; nucleotides not matched to a gene: 5. Germline V gene data show CDR1 as MNHEY and CDR2 as SMNVEV (reference sequence). The CDR3 spans 14 residues. Written as DNA, the CDR3 is TGTGCCAGCAGTTTATCCGGACAGGGGGGAAGAGCTTTCTTT. Translation: CASSLSGQGGRAFF.

This chain uses TRBV5-6 with TRBJ1-4; TRBD1 might be the D (5 bases). The CDR3 length is 14 residues. The germline V and J ends were trimmed by 2 bases and 3 bases, with 8 bases remaining between them. CDR1 SGHDT and CDR2 YYEEEE come from the germline V gene. Written as DNA, the CDR3 is TGTGCCAGCAGCTTTTGGGGCCCTAATGAAAAACTGTTTTTT. Its translation: CASSFWGPNEKLFF.

The CDR3: CSVDTGSSYEQYF. The DNA of the CDR3 is TGCAGCGTTGATACGGGGAGCTCCTACGAGCAGTACTTC. The chain uses TRBV29-1 and TRBJ2-7, with D possibly being TRBD2 (5 bases). Germline V gives CDR1 SQVTM, CDR2 ANQGSEA. CDR3 length equals 13 residues. V lost 3 bases and J 0 bases, leaving 9 bases between the germline ends.

This rearrangement joins TRBV6-5 to TRBJ2-1, with 9 bases that match TRBD1. Trimming removed 5 bases from V and 3 bases from J; junction bases left unmatched: 2. Per germline, CDR1 MNHEY and CDR2 SVGAGI. The CDR3 length is 14 residues. This CDR3 is CASSPGQGYNEQFF. The CDR3 bases are TGTGCCAGCAGTCCGGGACAGGGCTACAATGAGCAGTTCTTC.

CDR3 nucleotides: TGTGCCATCAGTGCGGTGGCGCCCGGGGATGAGCAGTTCTTC. Translating it yields CAISAVAPGDEQFF. The chain links TRBV10-3 to TRBJ2-1; a weak D match, TRBD2 (5 bases). The V and J ends lost 4 bases and 8 bases respectively, with 15 bases between them. The CDR3 is 14 amino acids. CDR1 and CDR2 from the germline V gene are ENHRY and SYGVKD.

The rearrangement links TRBV6-1 to TRBJ2-3; a weak D match, TRBD1 (5 bases). Germline CDR1 is MNHNS and CDR2 is SASEGT. V lost 8 bases to trimming and J lost 4 bases, with 16 bases between them. The CDR3 contains 14 residues. The CDR3: CASGAQSQADTQYF. The CDR3 bases are TGTGCCAGCGGGGCACAATCCCAAGCAGATACGCAGTATTTT.

The V gene is TRBV2, the J gene TRBJ2-7, with 9 bases matching TRBD1. CDR1 and CDR2 from the germline V gene are SNHLY and FYNNEI. This CDR3 has 14 residues. Trimming cost V 9 bases and J 2 bases; bases outside gene matches: 8. Here the CDR3 reads CASGRQGGPYEQYF. CDR3 bases: TGTGCCAGTGGGAGACAGGGGGGCCCCTACGAGCAGTACTTC.

This sequence joins TRBV7-2 and TRBJ1-1; 8 bases are shared with TRBD1. Per the germline V gene, CDR1 is SGHTA and CDR2 is FQGNSA. V shed 4 bases, J shed 1 base, and the junction held 2 bases outside the gene matches. The length of the CDR3 is 14 residues. CDR3 protein: CASSSQGANTEAFF. The CDR3 coding sequence is TGTGCCAGCAGCTCGCAGGGGGCGAACACTGAAGCTTTCTTT.

This rearrangement joins TRBV11-2 to TRBJ1-5, with a possible D match to TRBD1 (6 bases). Germline V gene data show CDR1 as SGHAT and CDR2 as FQNNGV. V dropped 5 bases and J dropped 5 bases, with 22 bases sitting between them. The CDR3 sequence is 17 residues long. The CDR3 reads CASSNKTGLENHQPQHF. In DNA form, the CDR3 reads TGTGCCAGCAGCAACAAGACAGGCCTAGAAAACCATCAGCCCCAGCATTTT.

The rearrangement uses TRBV25-1 and TRBJ1-1; D not certain. Germline V gene sequence: CDR1 MGHDK, CDR2 SYGVNS. V lost 3 bases and J 4 bases, leaving 21 bases between the germline ends. The CDR3 loop spans 17 amino acids. CDR3 sequence (DNA): TGTGCCAGCAGTGATCTCTTTGGTGGCACCTCGTCCACTGAAGCTTTCTTT. Amino acid sequence: CASSDLFGGTSSTEAFF. The variable domain in full, completed from reference TRBV25-1 and TRBJ1-1, reads EADIYQTPRYLVIGTGKKITLECSQTMGHDKMYWYQQDPGMELHLIHYSYGVNSTEKGDLSSESTVSRIRTEHFPLTLESARPSHTSQYLCASSDLFGGTSSTEAFFGQGTRLTVV.

The chain links TRBV4-1 to TRBJ2-1; 7 bases match TRBD2. CDR1 and CDR2 from the germline V gene are MGHRA and YSYEKL. The CDR3 loop spans 19 amino acids. Germline trimming cut 1 base from V and 7 bases from J; bases unmatched to any gene: 19. CDR3 sequence reads: CASSQGWGGRGRVTNEQFF. As DNA, the CDR3 is TGCGCCAGCAGCCAAGGCTGGGGTGGGAGGGGAAGGGTTACAAATGAGCAGTTCTTC.

The V and J genes are TRBV28 and TRBJ2-2, with D possibly being TRBD1 (6 bases). Trimming removed 10 bases at V and 6 bases at J, with 15 bases between. The CDR3 loop spans 13 amino acids. The germline V gene encodes CDR1 MDHEN and CDR2 SYDVKM. The DNA for the CDR3 is TGTGCCACTGAAACAGGGATCCCCGGGGAGCTGTTTTTT. Protein product: CATETGIPGELFF. The whole variable domain, remainder taken from reference TRBV28 and TRBJ2-2, is DVKVTQSSRYLVKRTGEKVFLECVQDMDHENMFWYRQDPGLGLRLIYFSYDVKMKEKGDIPEGYSVSREKKERFSLILESASTNQTSMYLCATETGIPGELFFGEGSRLTVL.

The V call is TRBV10-1, the J call TRBJ1-2; weak D call: TRBD1 (6 bases). V lost 7 bases and J lost 4, with 25 bases in between. Germline V lookup: CDR1 WNHNN, CDR2 SYGVQD (reference sequence). The CDR3 totals 17 residues. CDR3 in DNA: TGCGCCAGCATACAGGGCCGAAAAAGGGAGCCCTGCTATGGCTACACCTTC. Protein sequence: CASIQGRKREPCYGYTF.

V is TRBV6-6 and J is TRBJ2-1; 11 nucleotides agree with TRBD1. J lost 6 bases, V lost 6 bases, and 4 bases had no gene match. This CDR3 has 14 amino acids. Germline loops: CDR1 MNHNY, CDR2 SVGAGI (reference sequence). The CDR3 region has the DNA TGTGCCAGCAGAGGACAGGGGGCTAGCAATGAGCAGTTCTTC. It encodes CASRGQGASNEQFF.

This clone was counted a single time. The CDR3, as DNA: TGTGCCAGCAGCTTAGTAGCGGGGGGGCGCAATGAGCAGTTCTTC. The encoded protein is CASSLVAGGRNEQFF. This chain uses TRBV11-2 with TRBJ2-1; 11 bases fit TRBD2. The CDR3 sequence is 15 residues long. Germline values: CDR1 SGHAT, CDR2 FQNNGV. J gave up 6 bases and V 1 base, and 2 bases lay outside the gene matches.

There are a few counts of this clone. In DNA, the CDR3 is TGTGCCAGCAGCCAGTCGACAGGGACATACTATGGCTACACCTTC. Its translation: CASSQSTGTYYGYTF. V gene TRBV7-2 combines with J gene TRBJ1-2; 7 nucleotides match TRBD1. The J segment lost 3 bases and the V segment lost 5 bases, leaving 9 bases of the junction unmatched. The V gene's germline CDR1 is SGHTA and CDR2 FQGNSA. The CDR3 is 15 residues long.

V gene TRBV5-5 combines with J gene TRBJ2-5; 8 bases are shared with TRBD1. This CDR3 is 15 amino acids long. Losses at the gene ends were 3 bases for V and 1 base for J; bases not matched to a gene: 5. Per germline, CDR1 SGHKS and CDR2 YYEKEE (reference sequence). The CDR3: CASSWIGQGQETQYF. Here the CDR3 DNA reads TGTGCCAGCAGCTGGATCGGACAGGGCCAAGAGACCCAGTACTTC.

This chain links TRBV15 with TRBJ1-5, with D maybe TRBD1 (6 bases). The CDR3 totals 17 residues. Germline V gene data show CDR1 as LNHNV and CDR2 as YYDKDF (reference sequence). The germline V and J ends were trimmed by 0 bases and 6 bases, with 18 bases remaining between them. The CDR3 loop reads CATSRDRQGRGGQPQHF. The DNA of the CDR3 is TGTGCCACCAGCAGAGATCGTCAGGGGAGAGGGGGTCAGCCCCAGCATTTT.

This clone appeared a single time. The sample holds other DNA sequences that translate to the same CDR3. The chain recombines TRBV7-2 with TRBJ2-6, with TRBD1 matching 9 bases. Losses at the gene ends were 5 bases for V and 2 bases for J; bases not matched to a gene: 4. This CDR3 is 16 amino acids long. Germline CDR1 reads SGHTA; CDR2 reads FQGNSA. The CDR3 protein is CASSRRTGAGANVLTF. The DNA for the CDR3 is TGTGCCAGCAGCCGACGGACAGGGGCTGGGGCCAACGTCCTGACTTTC.

The chain carries TRBV18 and TRBJ1-4, with unresolved D. The length of the CDR3 is 16 residues. In germline, CDR1 is KGHSH, CDR2 LQKENI. Deletions cut 0 bases from V and 5 bases from J, with 13 bases between. For the CDR3, the DNA is TGTGCCAGCTCACCACCGTCAACGGTCCGAAATGAAAAACTGTTTTTT. This sequence encodes CASSPPSTVRNEKLFF.